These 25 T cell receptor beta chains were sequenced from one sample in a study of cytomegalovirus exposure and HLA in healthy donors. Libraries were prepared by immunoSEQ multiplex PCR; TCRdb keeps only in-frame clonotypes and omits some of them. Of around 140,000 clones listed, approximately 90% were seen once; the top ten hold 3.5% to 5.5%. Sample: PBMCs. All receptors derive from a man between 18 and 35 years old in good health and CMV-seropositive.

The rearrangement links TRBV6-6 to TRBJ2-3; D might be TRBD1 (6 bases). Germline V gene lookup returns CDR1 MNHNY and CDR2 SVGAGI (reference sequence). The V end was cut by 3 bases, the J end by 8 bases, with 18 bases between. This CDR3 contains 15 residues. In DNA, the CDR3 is TGTGCCAGCAGTTATCAGACAGGAAAACTGTGTACGCAGTATTTT. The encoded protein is CASSYQTGKLCTQYF.

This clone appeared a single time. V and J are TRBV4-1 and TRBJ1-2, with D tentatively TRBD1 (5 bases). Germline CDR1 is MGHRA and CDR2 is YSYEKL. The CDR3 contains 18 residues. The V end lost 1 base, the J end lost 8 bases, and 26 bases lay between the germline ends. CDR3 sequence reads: CASSQGSLAARALGGYTF. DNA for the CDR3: TGCGCCAGCAGCCAAGGGTCCTTAGCGGCCAGGGCCTTGGGGGGCTACACCTTC.

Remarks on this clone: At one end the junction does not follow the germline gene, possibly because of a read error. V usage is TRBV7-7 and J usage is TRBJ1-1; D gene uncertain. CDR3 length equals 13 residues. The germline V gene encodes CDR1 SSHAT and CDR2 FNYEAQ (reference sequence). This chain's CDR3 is CASSLSEGTEAFF. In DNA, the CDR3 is TGTGCTAGCAGCTTATCGGAGGGAACTGAAGCTTTCTTT.

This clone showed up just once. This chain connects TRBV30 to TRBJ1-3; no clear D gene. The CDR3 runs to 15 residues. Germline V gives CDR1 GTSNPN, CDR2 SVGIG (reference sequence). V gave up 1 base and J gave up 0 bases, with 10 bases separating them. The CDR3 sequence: CAWSAPSISGNTIYF. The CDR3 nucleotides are TGTGCCTGGAGTGCCCCCAGTATCTCTGGAAACACCATATATTTT.

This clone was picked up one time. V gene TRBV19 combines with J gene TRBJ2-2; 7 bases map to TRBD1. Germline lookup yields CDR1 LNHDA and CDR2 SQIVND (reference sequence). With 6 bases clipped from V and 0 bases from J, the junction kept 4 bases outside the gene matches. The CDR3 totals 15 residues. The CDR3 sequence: CASRTGTANTGELFF. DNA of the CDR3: TGTGCCAGTAGGACCGGGACAGCGAACACCGGGGAGCTGTTTTTT.

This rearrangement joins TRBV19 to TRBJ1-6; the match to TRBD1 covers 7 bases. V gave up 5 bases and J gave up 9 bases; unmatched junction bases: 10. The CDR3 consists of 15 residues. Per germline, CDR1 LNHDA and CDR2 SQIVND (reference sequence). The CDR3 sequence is CASSPYRGSSSPLHF. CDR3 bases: TGTGCCAGTAGTCCTTACAGGGGTAGTAGTTCACCCCTCCACTTT.

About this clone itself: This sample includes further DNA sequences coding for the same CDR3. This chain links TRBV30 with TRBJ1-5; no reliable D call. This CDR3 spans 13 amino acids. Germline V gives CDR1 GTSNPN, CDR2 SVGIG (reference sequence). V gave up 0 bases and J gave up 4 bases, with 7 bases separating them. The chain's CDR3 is CAWSVSGNQPQHF. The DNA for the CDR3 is TGTGCCTGGAGTGTATCAGGAAATCAGCCCCAGCATTTT.

CDR3 sequence (DNA): TGTGCCAGCAGTGCCTGGACAGGGAACACCGGGGAGCTGTTTTTT. Translation: CASSAWTGNTGELFF. The V call is TRBV6-1, the J call TRBJ2-2; 7 nucleotides line up with TRBD1. V gave up 4 bases and J gave up 1 base; unmatched junction bases: 3. Germline CDR1 and CDR2: MNHNS and SASEGT. The CDR3 is made up of 15 amino acids.

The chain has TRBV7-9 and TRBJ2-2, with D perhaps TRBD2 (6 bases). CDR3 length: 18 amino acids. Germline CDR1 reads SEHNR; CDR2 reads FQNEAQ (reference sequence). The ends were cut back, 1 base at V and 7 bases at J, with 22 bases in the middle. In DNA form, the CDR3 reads TGTGCCAGCAGCTTAGAACACCTGGAGGGGAGTTACCTCGGGGAGCTGTTTTTT. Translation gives CASSLEHLEGSYLGELFF. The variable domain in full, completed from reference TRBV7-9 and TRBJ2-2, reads DTGVSQNPRHKITKRGQNVTFRCDPISEHNRLYWYRQTLGQGPEFLTYFQNEAQLEKSRLLSDRFSAERPKGSFSTLEIQRTEQGDSAMYLCASSLEHLEGSYLGELFFGEGSRLTVL.

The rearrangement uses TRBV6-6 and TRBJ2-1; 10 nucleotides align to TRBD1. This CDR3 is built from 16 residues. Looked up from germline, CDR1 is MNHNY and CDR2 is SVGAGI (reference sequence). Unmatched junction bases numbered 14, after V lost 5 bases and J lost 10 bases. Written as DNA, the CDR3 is TGTGCCAGCAGTAATCCTTCGGGACAGGGGATTAACGAGCAGTTCTTC. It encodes CASSNPSGQGINEQFF.

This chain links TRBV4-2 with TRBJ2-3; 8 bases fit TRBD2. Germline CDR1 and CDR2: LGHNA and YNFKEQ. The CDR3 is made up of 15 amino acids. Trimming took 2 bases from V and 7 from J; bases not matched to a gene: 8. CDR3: CASSQLGGAINTQYF. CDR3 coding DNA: TGTGCCAGCAGCCAACTCGGGGGGGCAATTAATACGCAGTATTTT.

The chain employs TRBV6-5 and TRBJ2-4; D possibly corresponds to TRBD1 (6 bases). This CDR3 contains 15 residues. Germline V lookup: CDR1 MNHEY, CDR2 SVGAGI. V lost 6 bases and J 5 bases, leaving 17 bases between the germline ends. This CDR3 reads CASSTHTGQQNIQYF. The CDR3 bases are TGTGCCAGCAGCACCCATACAGGGCAGCAAAACATTCAGTACTTC.

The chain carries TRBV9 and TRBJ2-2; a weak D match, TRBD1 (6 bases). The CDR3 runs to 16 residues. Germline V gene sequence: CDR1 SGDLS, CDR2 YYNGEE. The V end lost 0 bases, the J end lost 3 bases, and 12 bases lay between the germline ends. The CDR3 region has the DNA TGTGCCAGCAGCGTAGGCCCCAGGGGAGACACCGGGGAGCTGTTTTTT. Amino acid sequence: CASSVGPRGDTGELFF.

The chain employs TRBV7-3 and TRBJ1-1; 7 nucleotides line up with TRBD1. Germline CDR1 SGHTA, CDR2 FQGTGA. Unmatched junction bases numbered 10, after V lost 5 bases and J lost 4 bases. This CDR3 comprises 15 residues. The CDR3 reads CASSLYRGRGTEAFF. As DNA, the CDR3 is TGTGCCAGCAGCCTTTACAGGGGTCGGGGCACTGAAGCTTTCTTT.

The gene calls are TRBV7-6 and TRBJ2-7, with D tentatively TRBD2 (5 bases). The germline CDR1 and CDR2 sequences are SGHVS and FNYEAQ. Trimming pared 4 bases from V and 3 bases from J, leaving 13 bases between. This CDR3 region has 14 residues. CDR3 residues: CASSSPGSYYEQYF. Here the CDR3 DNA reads TGTGCCAGCAGCTCTCCGGGGAGCTACTACGAGCAGTACTTC.

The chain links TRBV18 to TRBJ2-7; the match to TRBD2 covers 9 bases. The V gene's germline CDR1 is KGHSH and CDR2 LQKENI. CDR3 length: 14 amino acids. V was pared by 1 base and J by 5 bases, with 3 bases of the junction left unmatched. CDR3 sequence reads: CASSPLAGGDEQYF. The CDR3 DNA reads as TGTGCCAGCTCACCACTTGCGGGAGGGGACGAGCAGTACTTC.

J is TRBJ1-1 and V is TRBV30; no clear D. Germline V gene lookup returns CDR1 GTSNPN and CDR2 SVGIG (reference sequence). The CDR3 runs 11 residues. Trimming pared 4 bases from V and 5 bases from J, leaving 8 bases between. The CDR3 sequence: CAWIYGTEAFF. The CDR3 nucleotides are TGTGCCTGGATATACGGGACTGAAGCTTTCTTT.

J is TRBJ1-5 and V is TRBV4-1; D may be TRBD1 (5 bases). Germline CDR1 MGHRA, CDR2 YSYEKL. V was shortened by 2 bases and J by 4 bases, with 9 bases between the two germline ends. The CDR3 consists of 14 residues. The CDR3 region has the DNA TGCGCCAGCAGCCAATTTTCAGGGAATCAGCCCCAGCATTTT. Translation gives CASSQFSGNQPQHF.

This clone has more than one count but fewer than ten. The chain's CDR3 is CASSHVRYEQFF. The CDR3 DNA reads TGTGCCAGCAGCCATGTCCGGTATGAGCAGTTCTTC. The chain couples TRBV7-9 to TRBJ2-1; D gene unclear. Trimming shortened V by 5 bases and J by 8 bases, and 10 bases separated the two germline ends. This CDR3 has 12 residues. CDR1 is SEHNR, CDR2 FQNEAQ, per germline (reference sequence).

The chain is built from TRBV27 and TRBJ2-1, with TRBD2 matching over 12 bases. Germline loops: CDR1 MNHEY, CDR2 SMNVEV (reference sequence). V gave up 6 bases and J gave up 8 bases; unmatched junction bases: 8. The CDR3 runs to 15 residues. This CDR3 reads CASRLAGGPGDEQFF. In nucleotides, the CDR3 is TGTGCCAGCAGGCTAGCGGGGGGGCCGGGAGATGAGCAGTTCTTC.

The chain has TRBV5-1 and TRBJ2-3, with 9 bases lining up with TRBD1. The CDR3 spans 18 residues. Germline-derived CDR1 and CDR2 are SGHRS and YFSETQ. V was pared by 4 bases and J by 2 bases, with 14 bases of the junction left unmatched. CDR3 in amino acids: CASSHSGQGLGSTDTQYF. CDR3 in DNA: TGCGCCAGCAGCCATTCGGGACAGGGATTGGGATCCACAGATACGCAGTATTTT.

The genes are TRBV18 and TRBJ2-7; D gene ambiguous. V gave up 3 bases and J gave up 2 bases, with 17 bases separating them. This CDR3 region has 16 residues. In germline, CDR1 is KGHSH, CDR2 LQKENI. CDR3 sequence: CASSPPAGHPAYEQYF. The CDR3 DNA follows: TGTGCCAGCTCACCCCCGGCAGGCCATCCCGCCTACGAGCAGTACTTC. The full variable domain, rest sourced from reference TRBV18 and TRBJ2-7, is NAGVMQNPRHLVRRRGQEARLRCSPMKGHSHVYWYRQLPEEGLKFMVYLQKENIIDESGMPKERFSAEFPKEGPSILRIQQVVRGDSAAYFCASSPPAGHPAYEQYFGPGTRLTVT.

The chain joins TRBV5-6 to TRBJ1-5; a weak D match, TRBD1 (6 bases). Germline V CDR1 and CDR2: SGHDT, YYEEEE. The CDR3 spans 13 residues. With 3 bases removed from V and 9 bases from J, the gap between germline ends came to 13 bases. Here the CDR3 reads CASSWGRPGPQHF. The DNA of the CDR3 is TGTGCCAGCAGCTGGGGGCGGCCCGGGCCCCAGCATTTT.

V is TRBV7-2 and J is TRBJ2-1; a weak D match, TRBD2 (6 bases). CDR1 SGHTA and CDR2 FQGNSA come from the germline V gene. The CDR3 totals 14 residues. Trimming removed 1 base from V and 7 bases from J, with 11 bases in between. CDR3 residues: CASSLDSGENEQFF. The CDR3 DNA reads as TGTGCCAGCAGCTTAGACTCGGGAGAAAATGAGCAGTTCTTC.

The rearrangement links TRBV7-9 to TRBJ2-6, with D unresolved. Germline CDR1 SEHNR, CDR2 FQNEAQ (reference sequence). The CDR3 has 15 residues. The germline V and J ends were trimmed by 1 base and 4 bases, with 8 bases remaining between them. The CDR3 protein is CASSLVQLGANVLTF. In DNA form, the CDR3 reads TGTGCCAGCAGCTTAGTCCAGTTGGGGGCCAACGTCCTGACTTTC.